The 14 T cell receptor beta chains listed next were all sequenced from one sample in a study of shared clonotypes between healthy human individuals. The method was immunoSEQ multiplex PCR; TCRdb's version includes in-frame clones alone and lacks a portion of them. Of approximately 2,200,000 clones in the sample, 90% to 95% were seen once. The naive CD8 fraction comprised CD45RO-negative cells positively selected for CCR7 and excluded terminally differentiated effector memory CD45RA+ cells. The sequenced sample was naive CD8+ T cells from PBMCs. The receptors were sampled from a man between 18 and 35 years old in good health. Some clones in this sample may be carry-over from other donors' samples.

The chain recombines TRBV28 with TRBJ2-7; 7 bases align to TRBD2. The V segment lost 1 base and the J segment 2 bases; nucleotides outside the gene matches: 5. The CDR3 has 15 amino acids. Germline V gene data show CDR1 as MDHEN and CDR2 as SYDVKM. The CDR3 DNA sequence: TGTGCCAGCAGTTTATTACTCGGGGGGACCTACGAGCAGTACTTC. It specifies CASSLLLGGTYEQYF. The full variable domain, rest sourced from reference TRBV28 and TRBJ2-7, is DVKVTQSSRYLVKRTGEKVFLECVQDMDHENMFWYRQDPGLGLRLIYFSYDVKMKEKGDIPEGYSVSREKKERFSLILESASTNQTSMYLCASSLLLGGTYEQYFGPGTRLTVT.

The sample holds one count of this clone. J is TRBJ2-5 and V is TRBV7-3; 7 bases line up with TRBD2. The germline V gene encodes CDR1 SGHTA and CDR2 FQGTGA. The CDR3 spans 13 residues. V dropped 5 bases and J dropped 1; count of bases not matched to a gene: 1. In DNA, the CDR3 is TGTGCCAGCAGCCTAGCGGCCCAAGAGACCCAGTACTTC. Protein product: CASSLAAQETQYF.

The chain links TRBV2 to TRBJ2-1; possibly TRBD2 for D (5 bases). Germline V gene sequence: CDR1 SNHLY, CDR2 FYNNEI. CDR3 length equals 16 residues. The V gene lost 2 bases and the J gene lost 0 bases, with 11 bases spanning the gap. The CDR3 DNA reads as TGTGCCAGCAGTGAACGGAGGACCCTCTCCTACAATGAGCAGTTCTTC. The encoded protein is CASSERRTLSYNEQFF.

This chain uses TRBV27 with TRBJ1-2; no definite D call. Germline CDR1 and CDR2: MNHEY and SMNVEV (reference sequence). This CDR3 spans 13 amino acids. V shed 0 bases and J shed 13 bases, with 15 bases lying between them. The chain's CDR3 is CASSLSNFQSATF. As DNA, the CDR3 is TGTGCCAGCAGTTTATCGAATTTCCAGTCGGCCACCTTC.

V and J are TRBV9 and TRBJ2-7, with D unclear. V was pared by 3 bases and J by 1 base, with 8 bases between. This CDR3 has 13 amino acids. Germline V lookup: CDR1 SGDLS, CDR2 YYNGEE. The DNA of the CDR3 is TGTGCCAGCAGCGCCGCCCTTTCCTACGAGCAGTACTTC. This translates into CASSAALSYEQYF.

The rearrangement joins TRBV21-1 to TRBJ2-7; no DNA check was done on the table's D call, TRBD2. TRBV21-1 is a pseudogene segment. This CDR3 region has 15 residues. The CDR3 spells CASRMRGRSSYEQYF. CDR3 sequence (DNA): TGTGCCAGCCGTATGCGAGGGAGAAGCTCCTACGAGCAGTACTTC.

This clone was counted a single time. This chain links TRBV23-1 with TRBJ2-5; possibly TRBD2 for D (5 bases). TRBV23-1 falls under the ORF class, with uncertain function. With 0 bases removed from V and 3 bases from J, the gap between germline ends came to 11 bases. The CDR3 runs 15 residues. CDR3 DNA sequence: TGCGCCAGCAGTCAATCGCGCAGGAGGAAAGAGACCCAGTACTTC. Protein product: CASSQSRRRKETQYF.

The chain employs TRBV7-6 and TRBJ2-2; TRBD2 matches 16 bases. Germline assignment: CDR1 SGHVS and CDR2 FNYEAQ. The V gene end was trimmed by 5 bases and the J gene end by 5 bases; junction bases not matched to a gene: 14. The CDR3 totals 20 residues. The CDR3 region has the DNA TGTGCCAGCAGCCCGCCCCCGGGACTAGCGGGAGGGCGTAGAACCGGGGAGCTGTTTTTT. It translates to CASSPPPGLAGGRRTGELFF.

CDR3 in amino acids: CASSLESGSYNEQFF. The CDR3 bases are TGTGCCAGCAGCTTGGAAAGCGGAAGCTACAATGAGCAGTTCTTC. The chain uses TRBV5-4 and TRBJ2-1, with a weak D call TRBD2 (5 bases). The CDR3 has 15 amino acids. V was pared by 0 bases and J by 3 bases, with 10 bases between. Looked up from germline, CDR1 is SGHNT and CDR2 is YYREEE (reference sequence). Complete variable domain (other parts from reference TRBV5-4 and TRBJ2-1): ETGVTQSPTHLIKTRGQQVTLRCSSQSGHNTVSWYQQALGQGPQFIFQYYREEENGRGNFPPRFSGLQFPNYSSELNVNALELDDSALYLCASSLESGSYNEQFFGPGTRLTVL.

This clone was counted a single time. The same CDR3 is also encoded by other DNA sequences in this sample. The chain links TRBV9 to TRBJ2-7, with D uncertain. Germline V lookup: CDR1 SGDLS, CDR2 YYNGEE. This CDR3 spans 14 amino acids. Trimming removed 0 bases from V and 3 bases from J, with 10 bases in between. Here the CDR3 DNA reads TGTGCCAGCAGCGTAGGTGATAGTATCTACGAGCAGTACTTC. As protein: CASSVGDSIYEQYF.

The J gene is TRBJ1-1, the V gene TRBV7-6; D remains unclear. Per germline, CDR1 SGHVS and CDR2 FNYEAQ. The CDR3 has 17 residues. V lost 5 bases, J lost 4 bases, and 23 bases lay in between. This CDR3 is CASSLDSGRVGATEAFF. CDR3 in DNA: TGTGCCAGCAGCCTCGACTCGGGGAGGGTTGGCGCCACTGAAGCTTTCTTT.

This chain connects TRBV19 to TRBJ1-5; no reliable D call. Looked up from germline, CDR1 is LNHDA and CDR2 is SQIVND (reference sequence). The length of the CDR3 is 16 residues. V lost 2 bases to trimming and J lost 0 bases, with 11 bases between them. CDR3 sequence: CASSISAGFSNQPQHF. The CDR3 bases are TGTGCCAGTAGTATATCGGCCGGGTTTAGCAATCAGCCCCAGCATTTT.

The chain uses TRBV27 and TRBJ2-1; TRBD1 is a possible D gene (5 bases). V was clipped by 0 bases and J by 7 bases, with 13 bases between them. The CDR3 loop spans 15 amino acids. Germline CDR1 reads MNHEY; CDR2 reads SMNVEV (reference sequence). This chain's CDR3 is CASSLSPTVRNEQFF. In nucleotides, the CDR3 is TGTGCCAGCAGTTTATCCCCGACAGTGAGGAATGAGCAGTTCTTC.

V is TRBV28 and J is TRBJ2-1, with D maybe TRBD1 (5 bases). CDR3 length equals 12 residues. Germline loops: CDR1 MDHEN, CDR2 SYDVKM. V lost 5 bases and J lost 9, with 11 bases in between. The CDR3 coding sequence is TGTGCCAGCAGTCGATCTAGGGGTGAGCAGTTCTTC. Residues: CASSRSRGEQFF.